What follows is one T cell receptor (beta chain) and its context. Every participant gave one or more pre-ART and two or more post-ART PBMC samples. Treatment of all HIV participants took place in the United States. These data belong to a study of long-term antiretroviral therapy in people with HIV. Across the study: The oldest specimens predate the 2015 immediate-ART recommendation by about a decade.

The authors ran the immunoSEQ assay, v3.0, at survey level. Sequencing was performed with immunoSEQ multiplex PCR; in TCRdb, only in-frame clones are kept and a portion is missing. This table holds about 17,000 clones, roughly 91% found once. Germline V gives CDR1 LNHNV, CDR2 YYDKDF (reference sequence). V gave up 3 bases and J gave up 0 bases, with 6 bases separating them. The CDR3 totals 14 residues. The source was unsorted PBMCs, collected 6.9 years after starting antiretroviral therapy. This chain uses TRBV15 with TRBJ1-5; no clear D gene. The receptor comes from a man in his forties or fifties with HIV. DNA for the CDR3: TGTGCCACCAGCAGGGACTCTAGCAATCAGCCCCAGCATTTT. Its translation: CATSRDSSNQPQHF.